This T cell receptor (beta chain) is drawn from a study of blood T cell repertoires in COVID-19. Study-wide background: Italy, Spain and the United States were the sources of the convalescent and acute COVID-19 samples.

The CDR3 extends over 18 amino acids. The germline V gene has CDR1 MNHEY and CDR2 SMNVEV (reference sequence). V shed 7 bases and J shed 0 bases, with 25 bases lying between them. This table comes from immunoSEQ multiplex PCR, and its TCRdb copy is limited to in-frame clones, with some not included. The repertoire holds roughly 95,000 clones, with about 86% as singletons. Specimen: peripheral blood. This rearrangement joins TRBV27 to TRBJ2-7; D is possibly TRBD2 (7 bases). This TCR was sampled from a man aged 60-69 years with acute or convalescent COVID-19. CDR3 region: CASNSRTGGGLGSYEQYV. CDR3 coding DNA: TGTGCCAGCAACTCCAGGACGGGGGGCGGCCTTGGCTCCTACGAGCAGTACGTC.